The 14 T cell receptor beta chains presented below share a single source sample, sequenced in a study of blood T cell repertoires in COVID-19 (dated by TCRdb to the early 2020s). The library was produced with the immunoSEQ multiplex PCR assay. TCRdb limited this immuneACCESS table to in-frame rearrangements with V and J called. A share of clones is missing; checked studies link under half to unresolved V genes, and the rest is unexplained. The sample has 55,000 to 65,000 clones on record, about 80% of them singletons. The biggest ten clones account for 3.5% of the sample. Source material: peripheral blood. These TCRs come from a man aged 55-75 years with acute or convalescent COVID-19.

There are a few counts of this clone. V gene TRBV7-2 combines with J gene TRBJ2-7; 10 nucleotides match TRBD1. The germline V gene encodes CDR1 SGHTA and CDR2 FQGNSA. The CDR3 runs to 15 residues. V lost 4 bases to trimming and J lost 2 bases; unmatched junction nucleotides: 5. In DNA form, the CDR3 reads TGTGCCAGCAGCTCAATAGACAGGGGGCCCTACGAGCAGTACTTC. It encodes CASSSIDRGPYEQYF.

This rearrangement joins TRBV14 to TRBJ2-2; 8 bases fit TRBD1. V trimming: 7 bases; J trimming: 0 bases; junction bases outside the gene matches: 7. Per germline, CDR1 SGHDN and CDR2 FVKESK. The CDR3 has 16 residues. This CDR3 reads CASTRSQGANTGELFF. The CDR3 DNA follows: TGTGCCAGCACCCGGTCACAGGGGGCGAACACCGGGGAGCTGTTTTTT. The full variable domain, completed using reference TRBV14 and TRBJ2-2, is EAGVTQFPSHSVIEKGQTVTLRCDPISGHDNLYWYRRVMGKEIKFLLHFVKESKQDESGMPNNRFLAERTGGTYSTLKVQPAELEDSGVYFCASTRSQGANTGELFFGEGSRLTVL.

The chain couples TRBV19 to TRBJ2-5; 7 bases fit TRBD1. The CDR3 has 14 residues. V lost 6 bases and J lost 3; bases outside the gene matches: 7. The germline gives CDR1 LNHDA, CDR2 SQIVND (reference sequence). CDR3 in DNA: TGTGCCAGTAGACTCGACAGGGATAAAGAGACCCAGTACTTC. This codes for CASRLDRDKETQYF.

This clone turned up a few times. The V and J genes are TRBV20-1 and TRBJ1-5; 7 bases are a match to TRBD1. Germline V gene data show CDR1 as DFQATT and CDR2 as SNEGSKA (reference sequence). J was trimmed by 3 bases and V by 3 bases; bases with no gene match: 5. The CDR3 contains 14 residues. CDR3 in DNA: TGCAGTGCTAGTAACAGGGGTAACAATCAGCCCCAGCATTTT. This translates into CSASNRGNNQPQHF.

V and J are TRBV7-3 and TRBJ1-6; D call uncertain. This CDR3 spans 13 amino acids. V was shortened by 3 bases and J by 7 bases, with 7 bases between the two germline ends. CDR1 is SGHTA, CDR2 FQGTGA, per germline. CDR3 nucleotides: TGTGCCAGCAGCTTCGGCGGGAATTCACCCCTCCACTTT. It yields the protein CASSFGGNSPLHF. Together with reference TRBV7-3 and TRBJ1-6, the CDR3 gives the full variable domain: GAGVSQTPSNKVTEKGKYVELRCDPISGHTALYWYRQSLGQGPEFLIYFQGTGAADDSGLPNDRFFAVRPEGSVSTLKIQRTERGDSAVYLCASSFGGNSPLHFGNGTRLTVT.

CDR3 sequence: CSVEGGGYGYTF. The CDR3 DNA reads TGCAGCGTTGAGGGAGGGGGGTATGGCTACACCTTC. This chain uses TRBV29-1 with TRBJ1-2, with D maybe TRBD1 (6 bases). CDR1 SQVTM and CDR2 ANQGSEA come from the germline V gene. Trimming shortened V by 3 bases and J by 5 bases, and 10 bases separated the two germline ends. CDR3 length: 12 amino acids. Together with reference TRBV29-1 and TRBJ1-2, the CDR3 gives the full variable domain: SAVISQKPSRDICQRGTSLTIQCQVDSQVTMMFWYRQQPGQSLTLIATANQGSEATYESGFVIDKFPISRPNLTFSTLTVSNMSPEDSSIYLCSVEGGGYGYTFGSGTRLTVV.

The chain links TRBV7-9 to TRBJ1-2; perhaps TRBD1 as D (5 bases). With 5 bases removed from V and 8 bases from J, the gap between germline ends came to 18 bases. Per germline, CDR1 SEHNR and CDR2 FQNEAQ (reference sequence). This CDR3 is built from 14 residues. The CDR3 coding sequence is TGTGCCAGCAGCCTAAAAGACACGTGGGGCGGCTACACCTTC. Its protein is CASSLKDTWGGYTF.

The chain joins TRBV2 to TRBJ1-5, with a tentative D call TRBD1 (5 bases). V was trimmed by 6 bases and J by 0 bases, leaving 12 bases between them. CDR1 and CDR2 from the germline V gene are SNHLY and FYNNEI. The CDR3 is made up of 15 amino acids. CDR3 DNA sequence: TGTGCCAGCAGGGCTAAGGGGTATAGCAATCAGCCCCAGCATTTT. Protein: CASRAKGYSNQPQHF.

This clone has more than one count but fewer than ten. The gene calls are TRBV25-1 and TRBJ2-5, with TRBD2 matching over 8 bases. The length of the CDR3 is 14 residues. Per the germline V gene, CDR1 is MGHDK and CDR2 is SYGVNS. With 8 bases clipped from V and 3 bases from J, the junction kept 8 bases outside the gene matches. The CDR3 sequence: CASGFSGVEETQYF. CDR3 in DNA: TGTGCCAGCGGATTTAGCGGGGTCGAAGAGACCCAGTACTTC.

The V call is TRBV19, the J call TRBJ1-2; possibly TRBD1 for D (5 bases). CDR3 length equals 12 residues. Germline V lookup: CDR1 LNHDA, CDR2 SQIVND (reference sequence). V was shortened by 2 bases and J by 6 bases, with 7 bases between the two germline ends. CDR3 sequence (DNA): TGTGCCAGTAGTATAAGGGGTGATGGCTACACCTTC. This sequence encodes CASSIRGDGYTF.

This sequence joins TRBV2 and TRBJ2-3; 12 bases align to TRBD2. Trimming cost V 4 bases and J 3 bases; bases outside gene matches: 5. Germline CDR1 reads SNHLY; CDR2 reads FYNNEI. The CDR3 contains 16 residues. CDR3 sequence: CASSGPSGGATDTQYF. The DNA for the CDR3 is TGTGCCAGCAGTGGCCCTAGCGGGGGGGCAACAGATACGCAGTATTTT.

This clone occurred many times. CDR3 protein: CASSLVAVTGDNSPLHF. For the CDR3, the DNA is TGTGCCAGCAGCTTGGTGGCGGTTACAGGGGATAATTCACCCCTCCACTTT. The rearrangement links TRBV5-4 to TRBJ1-6, with 7 bases lining up with TRBD1. The junction had 8 bases not matched to a gene; V was cut back by 0 bases and J by 5 bases. Germline V gene lookup returns CDR1 SGHNT and CDR2 YYREEE (reference sequence). The CDR3 has 17 amino acids.

V and J are TRBV4-2 and TRBJ1-2; weak D call: TRBD1 (6 bases). Trimming cost V 1 base and J 7 bases, with 19 bases left between them. Germline-derived CDR1 and CDR2 are LGHNA and YNFKEQ. The length of the CDR3 is 16 residues. CDR3: CASSQALGTGTVGYTF. CDR3 nucleotide sequence: TGTGCCAGCAGCCAAGCTCTTGGCACAGGGACGGTTGGCTACACCTTC.

The CDR3 region is CASSFSRDSLFSYNEQFF. CDR3 coding DNA: TGCGCCAGCAGCTTCAGCCGGGACTCGCTTTTTTCCTACAATGAGCAGTTCTTC. The chain couples TRBV5-1 to TRBJ2-1; perhaps TRBD2 as D (6 bases). Trimming removed 2 bases at V and 1 base at J, with 19 bases between. In germline, CDR1 is SGHRS, CDR2 YFSETQ. The CDR3 runs 18 residues.